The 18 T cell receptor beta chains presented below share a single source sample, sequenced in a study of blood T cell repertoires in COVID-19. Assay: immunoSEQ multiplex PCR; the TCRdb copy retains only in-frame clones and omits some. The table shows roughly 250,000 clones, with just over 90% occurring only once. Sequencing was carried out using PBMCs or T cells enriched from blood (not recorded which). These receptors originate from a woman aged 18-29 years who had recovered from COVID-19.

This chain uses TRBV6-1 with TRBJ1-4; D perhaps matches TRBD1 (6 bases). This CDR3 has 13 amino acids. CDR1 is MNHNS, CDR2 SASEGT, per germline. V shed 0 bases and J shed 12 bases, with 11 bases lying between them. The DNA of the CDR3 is TGTGCCAGCAGTGAAGCTAGGGGGGGGGAACTGTTTTTT. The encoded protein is CASSEARGGELFF.

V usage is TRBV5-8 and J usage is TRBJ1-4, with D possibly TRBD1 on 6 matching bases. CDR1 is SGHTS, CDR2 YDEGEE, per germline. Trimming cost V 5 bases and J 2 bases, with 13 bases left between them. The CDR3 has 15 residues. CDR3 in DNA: TGTGCCAGCAGATTCACAGGGTTTACTAATGAAAAACTGTTTTTT. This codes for CASRFTGFTNEKLFF.

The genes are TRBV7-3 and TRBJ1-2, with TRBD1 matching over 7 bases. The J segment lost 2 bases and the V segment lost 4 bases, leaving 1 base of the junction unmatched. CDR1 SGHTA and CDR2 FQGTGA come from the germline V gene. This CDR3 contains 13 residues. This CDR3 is CASSSTGNYGYTF. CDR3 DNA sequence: TGTGCCAGCAGCTCGACAGGGAACTATGGCTACACCTTC. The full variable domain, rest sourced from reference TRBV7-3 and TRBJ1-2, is GAGVSQTPSNKVTEKGKYVELRCDPISGHTALYWYRQSLGQGPEFLIYFQGTGAADDSGLPNDRFFAVRPEGSVSTLKIQRTERGDSAVYLCASSSTGNYGYTFGSGTRLTVV.

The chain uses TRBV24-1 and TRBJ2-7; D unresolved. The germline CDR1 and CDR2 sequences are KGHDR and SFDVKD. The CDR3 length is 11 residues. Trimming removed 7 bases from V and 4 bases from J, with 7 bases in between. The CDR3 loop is CATSDIYEQYF. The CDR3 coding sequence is TGTGCCACCAGCGACATTTACGAGCAGTACTTC.

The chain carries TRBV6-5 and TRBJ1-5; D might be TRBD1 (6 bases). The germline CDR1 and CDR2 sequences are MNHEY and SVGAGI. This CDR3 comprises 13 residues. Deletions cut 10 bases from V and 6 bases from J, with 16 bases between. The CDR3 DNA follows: TGTGCCACCCGTCAGGGGAGAAGTCAGCCCCAGCATTTT. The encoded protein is CATRQGRSQPQHF.

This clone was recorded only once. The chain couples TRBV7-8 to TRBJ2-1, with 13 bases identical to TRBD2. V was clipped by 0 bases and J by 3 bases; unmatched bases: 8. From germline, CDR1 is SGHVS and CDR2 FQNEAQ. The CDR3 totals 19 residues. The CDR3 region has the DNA TGTGCCAGCAGCTTAGCCAGGACTAGCGGGAGACACCACTACAATGAGCAGTTCTTC. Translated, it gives CASSLARTSGRHHYNEQFF.

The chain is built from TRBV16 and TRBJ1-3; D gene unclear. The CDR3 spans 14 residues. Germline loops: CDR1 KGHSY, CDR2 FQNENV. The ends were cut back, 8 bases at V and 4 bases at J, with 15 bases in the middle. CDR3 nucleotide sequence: TGTGCCAGCCTCATAACGGGGAAAGGAAACACCATATATTTT. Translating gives CASLITGKGNTIYF.

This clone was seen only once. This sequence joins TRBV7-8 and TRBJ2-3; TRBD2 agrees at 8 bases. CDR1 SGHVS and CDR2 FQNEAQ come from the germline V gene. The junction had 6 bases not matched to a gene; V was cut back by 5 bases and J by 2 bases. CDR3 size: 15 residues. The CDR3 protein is CASSAGLANTDTQYF. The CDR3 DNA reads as TGTGCCAGCAGCGCTGGACTAGCCAACACAGATACGCAGTATTTT.

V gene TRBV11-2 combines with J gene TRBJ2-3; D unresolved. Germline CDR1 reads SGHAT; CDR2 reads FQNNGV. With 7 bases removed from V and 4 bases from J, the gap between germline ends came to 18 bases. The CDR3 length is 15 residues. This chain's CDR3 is CASTYLGPGPDTQYF. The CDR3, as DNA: TGTGCCAGCACCTACCTTGGCCCAGGCCCAGATACGCAGTATTTT.

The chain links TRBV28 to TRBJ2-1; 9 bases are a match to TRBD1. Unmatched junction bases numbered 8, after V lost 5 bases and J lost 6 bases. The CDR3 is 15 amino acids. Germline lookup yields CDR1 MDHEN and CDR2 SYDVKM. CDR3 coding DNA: TGTGCCAGCAGTGAAACAGGGGGCTCTGGCAATGAGCAGTTCTTC. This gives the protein CASSETGGSGNEQFF.

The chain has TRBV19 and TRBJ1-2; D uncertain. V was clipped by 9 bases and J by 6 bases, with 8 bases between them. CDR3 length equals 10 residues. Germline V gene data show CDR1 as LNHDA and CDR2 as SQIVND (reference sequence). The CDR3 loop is CASRADGYTF. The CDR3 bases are TGTGCCAGCCGAGCCGATGGCTACACCTTC.

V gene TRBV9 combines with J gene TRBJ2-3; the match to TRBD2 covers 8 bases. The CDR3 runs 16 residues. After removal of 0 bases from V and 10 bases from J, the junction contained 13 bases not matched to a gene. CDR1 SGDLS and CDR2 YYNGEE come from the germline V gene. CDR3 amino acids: CASSVVAGPTAAAQYF. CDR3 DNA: TGTGCCAGCAGCGTAGTAGCGGGGCCTACCGCGGCGGCGCAGTATTTT.

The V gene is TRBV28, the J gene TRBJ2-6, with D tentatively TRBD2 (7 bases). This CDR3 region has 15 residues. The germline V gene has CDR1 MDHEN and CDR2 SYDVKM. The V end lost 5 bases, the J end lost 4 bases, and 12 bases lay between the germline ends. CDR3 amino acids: CASSTGGTGANVLTF. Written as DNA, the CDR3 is TGTGCCAGCAGTACCGGGGGGACAGGGGCCAACGTCCTGACTTTC.

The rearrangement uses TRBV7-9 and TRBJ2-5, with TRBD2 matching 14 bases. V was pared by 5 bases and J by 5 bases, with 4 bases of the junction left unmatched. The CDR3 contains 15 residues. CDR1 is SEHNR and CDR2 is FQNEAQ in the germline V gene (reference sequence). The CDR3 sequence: CASSAGLAGVETQYF. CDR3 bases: TGTGCCAGCAGCGCGGGACTAGCGGGAGTGGAGACCCAGTACTTC.

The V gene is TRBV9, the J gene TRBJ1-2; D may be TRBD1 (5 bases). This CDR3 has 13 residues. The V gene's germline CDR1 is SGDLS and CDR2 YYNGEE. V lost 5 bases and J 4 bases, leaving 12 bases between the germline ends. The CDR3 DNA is TGTGCCAGCAGAGGGGACGGGGGCTATGGCTACACCTTC. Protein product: CASRGDGGYGYTF.

The CDR3 sequence is CASSQDAGLGYGYTF. CDR3 in DNA: TGCGCCAGCAGCCAAGATGCAGGTTTAGGTTATGGCTACACCTTC. This chain uses TRBV4-3 with TRBJ1-2, with D hard to call. This CDR3 has 15 residues. Per the germline V gene, CDR1 is LGHNA and CDR2 is YSLEER. Trimming cost V 0 bases and J 5 bases, with 13 bases left between them.

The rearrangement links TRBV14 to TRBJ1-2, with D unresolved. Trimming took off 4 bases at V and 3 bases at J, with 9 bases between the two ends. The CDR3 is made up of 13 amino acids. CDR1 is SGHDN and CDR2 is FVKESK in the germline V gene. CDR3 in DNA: TGTGCCAGCAGCCCCTCTCCCGACTATGGCTACACCTTC. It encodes CASSPSPDYGYTF.

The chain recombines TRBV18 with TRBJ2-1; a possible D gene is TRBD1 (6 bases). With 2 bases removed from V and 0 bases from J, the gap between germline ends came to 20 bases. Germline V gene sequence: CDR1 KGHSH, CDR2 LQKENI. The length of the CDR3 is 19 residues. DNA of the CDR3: TGTGCCAGCTCACCAGGGGGCGGTGGGCTAGACCGCTCCTACAATGAGCAGTTCTTC. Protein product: CASSPGGGGLDRSYNEQFF.